Listed below are T cell receptor beta chains from one sample, sequenced in a study of Graves' ophthalmopathy and Graves' hyperthyroidism. Using its own MiXCR run on the multiplex PCR reads, TCRdb lists one record per CDR3 protein. The table has around 340,000 distinct CDR3 sequences, roughly 15% seen once. The specimen sequenced was peripheral blood. The source is an adult man with Graves' ophthalmopathy. Both conserved end residues are part of each CDR3. A D gene is named only where the DNA matches it firmly. Size is omitted from some rows. Given values are once, few, many or a class for expanded clones.

>NA|TRBV5-1|TRBJ2-5|NA
CASSLMGTGTPEETQYF
TGCGCCAGCAGCTTAATGGGGACCGGGACTCCCGAGGAGACCCAGTACTTC
>NA|TRBV20-1|TRBJ1-6|many
CSARTGGNSPLHF
TGCAGTGCTCGGACCGGGGGGAATTCACCCCTCCACTTT
>NA|TRBV7-9|TRBJ1-1|many
CASSKRPAASNTEAFF
TGTGCCAGCAGCAAACGTCCGGCGGCCTCGAACACTGAAGCTTTCTTT
>TRBD1|TRBV7-8|TRBJ2-7|many
CASSLGGQDWNF
TGTGCCAGCAGCTTAGGGGGACAGGATTGGAACTTC
>NA|TRBV15|TRBJ2-5|many
CATSRDGREETQCF
TGTGCCACCAGCAGAGACGGCAGGGAAGAGACCCAGTGCTTC
>NA|TRBV5-4|TRBJ1-1|NA
CASSIHRNTEAFF
TGTGCCAGCAGCATCCATAGAAACACTGAAGCTTTCTTT
>NA|TRBV4-1|TRBJ1-2|few
CASSQAYGGLPGYTF
TGCGCCAGCAGCCAAGCTTACGGGGGACTTCCGGGCTACACCTTC
>TRBD2|TRBV2|TRBJ2-5|many
CASSALASGSETQYF
TGTGCCAGCAGTGCGTTGGCTAGCGGGAGTGAGACCCAGTACTTC
>NA|TRBV28|TRBJ2-7|NA
CASSSTLDEQYF
TGTGCCAGCAGCTCAACATTGGACGAGCAGTACTTC
>NA|TRBV3-1|TRBJ1-6|many
CASSRLRSTDSPLHF
TGTGCCAGCAGCCGTCTTCGGAGTACCGATTCACCCCTCCACTTT
>TRBD1|TRBV30|TRBJ1-5|few
CAWSYGQGSQPQHF
TGTGCCTGGAGCTACGGACAGGGGTCTCAGCCCCAGCATTTT
>TRBD1|TRBV12-3/TRBV12-4|TRBJ2-1|NA
CASSFGTGVSEQFF
TGTGCCAGCAGTTTCGGGACAGGGGTGTCGGAGCAGTTCTTC
>TRBD1|TRBV10-3|TRBJ1-2|many
CAIRGTGHDYGYTF
TGTGCCATCAGGGGGACAGGGCATGACTATGGCTACACCTTC
>TRBD1|TRBV12-3/TRBV12-4|TRBJ1-5|many
CASSPRTGGRANQPQHF
TGTGCCAGCAGTCCAAGGACAGGGGGTCGCGCCAATCAGCCCCAGCATTTT
>NA|TRBV12-3/TRBV12-4|TRBJ2-5|many
CASSLLAEETQYF
TGTGCCAGCAGTTTATTAGCGGAAGAGACCCAGTACTTC
>TRBD1|TRBV12-3/TRBV12-4|TRBJ1-5|many
CASSPGTGGVDQPQHF
TGTGCCAGCAGTCCAGGGACAGGCGGAGTCGATCAGCCCCAGCATTTT
>TRBD1|TRBV6-2/TRBV6-3|TRBJ2-5|NA
CASSYSRQGKETQYF
TGTGCCAGCAGTTACTCAAGACAGGGAAAAGAGACCCAGTACTTC
>NA|TRBV5-1|TRBJ1-5|NA
CASTLENQPQPF
TGCGCCAGCACCTTGGAAAATCAGCCCCAGCCTTTT
>TRBD1|TRBV30|TRBJ1-1|many
CAWSDGTGATEAFF
TGTGCCTGGAGCGACGGGACAGGGGCCACTGAAGCTTTCTTT
>NA|TRBV6-5|TRBJ1-1|many
CASSYSPERNTEAFF
TGTGCCAGCAGTTATAGTCCAGAGAGGAACACTGAAGCTTTCTTT
>TRBD2|TRBV7-3|TRBJ2-5|NA
CASSPSGRAGTQYF
TGTGCCAGCAGCCCTAGCGGGAGGGCCGGGACCCAGTACTTC
>NA|TRBV6-5|TRBJ1-1|many
CASSYSGGTMNTEAFF
TGTGCCAGCAGTTACTCGGGGGGGACCATGAACACTGAAGCTTTCTTT